This TCR beta chain derives from a study of response to subunit inactivated influenza vaccine. Germline lookup yields CDR1 SGHVS and CDR2 FQNEAQ. V was cut by 1 base and J by 0 bases, with 13 bases left in between. The CDR3 has 17 amino acids. Via MiXCR, TCRdb re-called the RT-PCR reads, giving one row per CDR3 protein. Of 150,000 to 200,000 distinct CDR3 sequences listed, approximately 12% were seen once; the top ten hold approximately 30%. These same data were also listed under a study on T cells expressing NK-cell markers. This second report adds: 5'RACE template switching with UMIs produced the TCR beta cDNA. These clonotypes, the leaders elsewhere, also led the CD3+CD56-NKG2C+ fraction in a few donors.

This TCR derives from a man aged 50 or older who received an inactivated influenza vaccine. The input for sequencing was CD8+ T cells sorted from PBMCs, taken roughly 12 days after vaccination. The rearrangement joins TRBV7-8 to TRBJ1-5, with D tentatively TRBD1 (6 bases). The DNA for the CDR3 is TGTGCCAGCAGCTTAGGGGACATTTTATATAGCAATCAGCCCCAGCATTTT. It specifies CASSLGDILYSNQPQHF.